What follows are 12 T cell receptor beta chains derived from one specimen sequenced in a study of shared clonotypes between healthy human individuals. Produced via immunoSEQ multiplex PCR; TCRdb's table is partial and in-frame only. The data contain 2.3 million or so clones, more than 85% of them seen just once; the ten biggest clones take up under 0.45%. Material: naive CD4+ T cells from PBMCs. The sample's subset: CD45RA+ positively selected. The receptors derive from a man in his late teens or twenties in good health. Some clones in this sample may be carry-over from other donors' samples.

V usage is TRBV15 and J usage is TRBJ2-4; the D gene is possibly TRBD1 (6 bases). V was shortened by 0 bases and J by 0 bases, with 12 bases between the two germline ends. CDR1 and CDR2 (germline): LNHNV, YYDKDF (reference sequence). The CDR3 length is 17 residues. Here the CDR3 reads CATSRDRQDVAKNIQYF. The CDR3 coding sequence is TGTGCCACCAGCAGAGATCGACAGGATGTAGCCAAAAACATTCAGTACTTC.

About this clone: The same CDR3 can be traced to other DNA sequences in this sample. The chain joins TRBV18 to TRBJ1-1; D remains ambiguous. With 3 bases removed from V and 2 bases from J, the gap between germline ends came to 7 bases. This CDR3 is built from 13 residues. Per the germline V gene, CDR1 is KGHSH and CDR2 is LQKENI. The CDR3 region has the DNA TGTGCCAGCTCACCCACAGTTAACACTGAAGCTTTCTTT. Residues: CASSPTVNTEAFF.

The chain uses TRBV6-1 and TRBJ1-5, with a tentative D call TRBD1 (6 bases). The CDR3 is made up of 16 amino acids. Germline CDR1 reads MNHNS; CDR2 reads SASEGT. V lost 1 base to trimming and J lost 5 bases, with 15 bases between them. In nucleotides, the CDR3 is TGTGCCAGCAGTGAAGGGGGGAGAGGGGGTTATCAGCCCCAGCATTTT. Protein: CASSEGGRGGYQPQHF.

The chain uses TRBV9 and TRBJ2-3, with D maybe TRBD1 (6 bases). The CDR3 is 15 residues long. From germline, CDR1 is SGDLS and CDR2 YYNGEE. V lost 4 bases, J lost 2 bases, and 14 bases lay in between. CDR3 nucleotide sequence: TGTGCCAGCAGCCATTCCGGACAGTTCACAGATACGCAGTATTTT. Translation: CASSHSGQFTDTQYF.

This chain links TRBV27 with TRBJ1-3, with unresolved D. Trimming removed 5 bases from V and 1 base from J, with 15 bases in between. Germline values: CDR1 MNHEY, CDR2 SMNVEV (reference sequence). This CDR3 is built from 16 residues. Here the CDR3 reads CASSRSPHASGNTIYF. The CDR3 region has the DNA TGTGCCAGCAGTCGAAGCCCACACGCATCTGGAAACACCATATATTTT.

This clone came up once. This rearrangement joins TRBV9 to TRBJ2-2, with TRBD2 matching over 13 bases. Germline-derived CDR1 and CDR2 are SGDLS and YYNGEE. The CDR3 sequence is 18 residues long. Trimming took 2 bases from V and 6 from J; bases not matched to a gene: 10. CDR3 sequence: CASSVTGLAGDISGELFF. In DNA, the CDR3 is TGTGCCAGCAGCGTGACTGGACTAGCGGGAGATATTTCCGGGGAGCTGTTTTTT.

The V call is TRBV6-6, the J call TRBJ2-1, with D perhaps being TRBD1 or TRBD2 (5 bases each). CDR3 length equals 14 residues. CDR1 is MNHNY and CDR2 is SVGAGI in the germline V gene (reference sequence). Trimming stripped 4 bases from V and 4 bases from J, with 11 bases between. CDR3 coding DNA: TGTGCCAGCAGTTTCTGGGACGCTTACAATGAGCAGTTCTTC. It yields the protein CASSFWDAYNEQFF.

This clone has a single count. V and J are TRBV6-5 and TRBJ1-5; D gene unclear. Germline V lookup: CDR1 MNHEY, CDR2 SVGAGI. Trimming took off 2 bases at V and 6 bases at J, with 14 bases between the two ends. The CDR3 has 15 amino acids. In DNA form, the CDR3 reads TGTGCCAGCAGTTACACGTACGCCGTGGGTCAGCCCCAGCATTTT. Its translation is CASSYTYAVGQPQHF.

The chain has TRBV19 and TRBJ2-2; 15 bases match TRBD2. V was pared by 5 bases and J by 6 bases, with 10 bases of the junction left unmatched. This CDR3 spans 18 amino acids. Looked up from germline, CDR1 is LNHDA and CDR2 is SQIVND (reference sequence). CDR3 loop: CASSRTSGRGAYAGELFF. Here the CDR3 DNA reads TGTGCCAGTAGTCGGACTAGCGGGAGGGGGGCCTACGCCGGGGAGCTGTTTTTT. The full variable domain, its missing parts supplied by reference TRBV19 and TRBJ2-2, is DGGITQSPKYLFRKEGQNVTLSCEQNLNHDAMYWYRQDPGQGLRLIYYSQIVNDFQKGDIAEGYSVSREKKESFPLTVTSAQKNPTAFYLCASSRTSGRGAYAGELFFGEGSRLTVL.

Only one count was recorded for this clone. The rearrangement uses TRBV20-1 and TRBJ2-7, with D uncertain. V dropped 2 bases and J dropped 8 bases, with 7 bases sitting between them. CDR3 length: 10 amino acids. Germline V gene lookup returns CDR1 DFQATT and CDR2 SNEGSKA (reference sequence). CDR3 in amino acids: CSARRLQQYF. For the CDR3, the DNA is TGCAGTGCTAGAAGGTTGCAGCAGTACTTC.

This sequence joins TRBV29-1 and TRBJ2-7; D is unresolved. CDR1 is SQVTM and CDR2 is ANQGSEA in the germline V gene. This CDR3 is built from 17 residues. The V end was cut by 7 bases, the J end by 0 bases, with 25 bases between. The CDR3 is CSARGIKRRNSSYEQYF. CDR3 nucleotide sequence: TGCAGCGCCCGAGGAATAAAACGGCGGAACAGCTCCTACGAGCAGTACTTC.

The V gene is TRBV19, the J gene TRBJ1-2; the match to TRBD1 covers 11 bases. The CDR3 contains 14 residues. The trim removed 4 bases at V and 7 bases at J, leaving 5 bases unmatched. Germline V gene lookup returns CDR1 LNHDA and CDR2 SQIVND (reference sequence). The CDR3 spells CASSTPGQGGGYTF. The CDR3 DNA reads as TGTGCCAGTAGTACCCCGGGACAGGGGGGTGGCTACACCTTC. Full variable domain (rest looked up from reference TRBV19 and TRBJ1-2): DGGITQSPKYLFRKEGQNVTLSCEQNLNHDAMYWYRQDPGQGLRLIYYSQIVNDFQKGDIAEGYSVSREKKESFPLTVTSAQKNPTAFYLCASSTPGQGGGYTFGSGTRLTVV.